Included here is one T cell receptor (beta chain) sequence, with context. V dropped 4 bases and J dropped 3; count of bases not matched to a gene: 5. Germline-derived CDR1 and CDR2 are KGHDR and SFDVKD. The CDR3 consists of 15 residues. The sample belongs to a study of blood T cell repertoires in COVID-19. Turning to the study itself: The study drew acute and convalescent COVID-19 samples from the United States, Italy and Spain. T cells, B-cell-depleted T cells, or PBMCs provided the cDNA or gDNA that served as material.

In the study's own analysis: Counts of nucleated cells, estimated from reference gene primer amplification, were obtained. Sequencing used immunoSEQ multiplex PCR; TCRdb keeps in-frame clones, though not all of them. D and trimming were read from the DNA, whereas the V and J calls and clone size are those reported in that table. The sample consists of roughly 190,000 clones, around 89% of them appearing once. The TCR sequence derives from a human donor in a cohort sampled during active COVID-19. Sequenced sample: peripheral blood. The V call is TRBV24-1, the J call TRBJ2-5; 9 bases map to TRBD1. The CDR3 sequence: CATSEYGTGKETQYF. The CDR3 region has the DNA TGTGCCACCAGTGAATACGGGACAGGGAAAGAGACCCAGTACTTC.